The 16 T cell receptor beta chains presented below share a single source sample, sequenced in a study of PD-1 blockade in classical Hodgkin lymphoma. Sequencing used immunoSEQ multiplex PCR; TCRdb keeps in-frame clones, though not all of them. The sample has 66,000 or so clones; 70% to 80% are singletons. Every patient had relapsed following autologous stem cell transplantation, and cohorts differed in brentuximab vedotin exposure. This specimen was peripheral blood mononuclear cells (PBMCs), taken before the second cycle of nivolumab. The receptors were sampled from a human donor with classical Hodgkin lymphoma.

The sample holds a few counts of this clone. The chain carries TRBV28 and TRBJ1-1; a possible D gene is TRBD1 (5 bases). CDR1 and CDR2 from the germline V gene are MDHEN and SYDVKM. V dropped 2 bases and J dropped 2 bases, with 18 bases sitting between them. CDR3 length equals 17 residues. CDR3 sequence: CASSLLGRVEENTEAFF. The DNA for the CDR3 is TGTGCCAGCAGTTTACTAGGCAGGGTCGAAGAAAACACTGAAGCTTTCTTT.

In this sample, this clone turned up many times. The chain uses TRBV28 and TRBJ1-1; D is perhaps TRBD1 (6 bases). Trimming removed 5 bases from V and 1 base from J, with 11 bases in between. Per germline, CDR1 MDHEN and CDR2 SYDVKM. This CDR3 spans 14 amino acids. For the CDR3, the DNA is TGTGCCAGCAGTCCGCTGGACAGGAACACTGAAGCTTTCTTT. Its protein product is CASSPLDRNTEAFF.

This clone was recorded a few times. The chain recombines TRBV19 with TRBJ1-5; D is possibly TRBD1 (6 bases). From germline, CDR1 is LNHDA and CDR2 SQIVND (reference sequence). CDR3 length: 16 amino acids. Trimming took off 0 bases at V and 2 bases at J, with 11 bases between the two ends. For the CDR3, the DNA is TGTGCCAGTAGTATAGAGAACAGGGCCGGCAATCAGCCCCAGCATTTT. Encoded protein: CASSIENRAGNQPQHF.

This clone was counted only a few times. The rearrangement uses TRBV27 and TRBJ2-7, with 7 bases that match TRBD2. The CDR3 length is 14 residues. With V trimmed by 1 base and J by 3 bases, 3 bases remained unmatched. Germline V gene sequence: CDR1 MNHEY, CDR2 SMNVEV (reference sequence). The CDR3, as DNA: TGTGCCAGCAGTTTATGGGGGGGGAGCTACGAGCAGTACTTC. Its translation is CASSLWGGSYEQYF.

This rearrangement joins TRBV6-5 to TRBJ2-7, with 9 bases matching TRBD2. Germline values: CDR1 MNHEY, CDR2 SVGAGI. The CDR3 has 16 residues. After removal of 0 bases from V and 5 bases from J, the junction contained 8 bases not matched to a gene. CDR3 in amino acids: CASSYSAGGIFNEQYF. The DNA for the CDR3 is TGTGCCAGCAGTTACTCGGCGGGGGGGATATTCAACGAGCAGTACTTC.

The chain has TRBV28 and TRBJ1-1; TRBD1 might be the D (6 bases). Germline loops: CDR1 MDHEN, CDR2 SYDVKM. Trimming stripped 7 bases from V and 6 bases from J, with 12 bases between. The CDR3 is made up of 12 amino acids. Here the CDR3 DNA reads TGTGCCAGCAAGGAGGGGGGGGCTGAAGCTTTCTTT. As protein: CASKEGGAEAFF.

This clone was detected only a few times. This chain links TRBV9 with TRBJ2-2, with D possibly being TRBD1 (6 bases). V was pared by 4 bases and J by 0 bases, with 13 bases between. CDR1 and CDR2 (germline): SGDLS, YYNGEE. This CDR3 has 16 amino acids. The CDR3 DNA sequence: TGTGCCAGCAGCCCGGACAGACTTACGAACACCGGGGAGCTGTTTTTT. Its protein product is CASSPDRLTNTGELFF.

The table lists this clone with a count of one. The CDR3 protein is CASSLSQGVGGGAGSPLHF. The CDR3 DNA reads TGTGCCAGCAGTTTATCGCAAGGCGTAGGAGGGGGCGCCGGTTCACCCCTCCACTTT. The chain employs TRBV27 and TRBJ1-6; 7 nucleotides align to TRBD1. The germline CDR1 and CDR2 sequences are MNHEY and SMNVEV (reference sequence). The CDR3 runs 19 residues. J was trimmed by 9 bases and V by 0 bases; bases with no gene match: 17.

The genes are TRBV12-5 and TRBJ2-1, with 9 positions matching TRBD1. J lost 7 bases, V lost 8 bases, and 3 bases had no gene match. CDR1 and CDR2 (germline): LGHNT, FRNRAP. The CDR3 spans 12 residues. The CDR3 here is CASTDRGNEQFF. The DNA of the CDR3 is TGTGCTAGTACGGACAGGGGTAATGAGCAGTTCTTC.

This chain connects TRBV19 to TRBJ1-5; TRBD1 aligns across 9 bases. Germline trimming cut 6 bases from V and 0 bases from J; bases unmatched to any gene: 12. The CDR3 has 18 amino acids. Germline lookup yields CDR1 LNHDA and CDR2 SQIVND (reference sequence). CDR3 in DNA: TGTGCCAGTAGCCTCGGGGGACAGGGACCTAATAGCAATCAGCCCCAGCATTTT. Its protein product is CASSLGGQGPNSNQPQHF.

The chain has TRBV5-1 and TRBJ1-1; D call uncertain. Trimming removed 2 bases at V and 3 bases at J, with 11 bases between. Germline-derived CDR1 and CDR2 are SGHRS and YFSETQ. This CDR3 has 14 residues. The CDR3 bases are TGCGCCAGCAGCTTACCCGACACTTACACTGAAGCTTTCTTT. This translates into CASSLPDTYTEAFF.

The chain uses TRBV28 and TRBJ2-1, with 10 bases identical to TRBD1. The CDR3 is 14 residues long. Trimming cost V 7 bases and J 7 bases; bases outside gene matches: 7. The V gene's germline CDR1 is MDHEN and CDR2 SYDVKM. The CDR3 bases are TGTGCCAGCAAGGACAGGGGGGGTGGGAATGAGCAGTTCTTC. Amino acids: CASKDRGGGNEQFF.

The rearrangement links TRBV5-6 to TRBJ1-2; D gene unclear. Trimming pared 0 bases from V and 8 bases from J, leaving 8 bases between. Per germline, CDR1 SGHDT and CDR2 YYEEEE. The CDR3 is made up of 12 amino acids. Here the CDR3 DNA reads TGTGCCAGCAGCTTGGACCCGGGGGGCTACACCTTC. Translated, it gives CASSLDPGGYTF.

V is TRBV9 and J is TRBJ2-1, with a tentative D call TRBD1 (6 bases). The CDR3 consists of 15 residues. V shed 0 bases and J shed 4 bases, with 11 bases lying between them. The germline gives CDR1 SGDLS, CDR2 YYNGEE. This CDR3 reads CASSVDGRGYNEQFF. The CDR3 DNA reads TGTGCCAGCAGCGTAGATGGCAGGGGATACAATGAGCAGTTCTTC. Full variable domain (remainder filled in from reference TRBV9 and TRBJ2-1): DSGVTQTPKHLITATGQRVTLRCSPRSGDLSVYWYQQSLDQGLQFLIQYYNGEERAKGNILERFSAQQFPDLHSELNLSSLELGDSALYFCASSVDGRGYNEQFFGPGTRLTVL.

The CDR3 DNA follows: TGTGCCAGCTGCGAGGGGCGCTGGACTGAAGCTTTCTTT. It encodes CASCEGRWTEAFF. V is TRBV6-6 and J is TRBJ1-1, with D maybe TRBD1 (5 bases). The length of the CDR3 is 13 residues. The germline V and J ends were trimmed by 8 bases and 5 bases, with 15 bases remaining between them. CDR1 is MNHNY, CDR2 SVGAGI, per germline (reference sequence).

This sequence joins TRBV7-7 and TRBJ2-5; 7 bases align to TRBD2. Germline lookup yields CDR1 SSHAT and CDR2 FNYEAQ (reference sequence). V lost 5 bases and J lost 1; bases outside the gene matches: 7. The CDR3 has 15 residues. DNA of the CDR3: TGTGCCAGCAGCCCGGTTAGCGGGTCCCAAGAGACCCAGTACTTC. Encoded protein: CASSPVSGSQETQYF.